Below are 15 T cell receptor beta chains sequenced from a single sample in a study of preoperative IRX-2 immunotherapy in early breast cancer (dated by TCRdb to the late 2010s). Libraries were built with the immunoSEQ multiplex PCR assay. TCRdb stores this immuneACCESS table with in-frame sequences only. Part of the clones is absent; in the studies checked, under half of the shortfall reflects unresolved V genes, and no reason is known for the rest. Recorded for this sample are under 40,000 clones; 89% of them occurred a single time. The biggest ten clones account for 1.5% to 2% of the sample. Read against the paper, the sample's treatment or condition label means: preoperative locoregional IRX-2 cytokine immunotherapy. Here the sequenced sample was tumor tissue, taken after IRX-2 immunotherapy. The origin of the receptors is a human donor with breast cancer.

The chain links TRBV11-3 to TRBJ2-5, with 13 bases fitting TRBD2. The CDR3 consists of 18 residues. Unmatched junction bases numbered 11, after V lost 2 bases and J lost 5 bases. The V gene's germline CDR1 is SGHNT and CDR2 YENEEA. This CDR3 reads CASSLITSGGAGRETQYF. The CDR3 DNA reads TGTGCCAGCAGCTTAATAACTAGCGGGGGGGCTGGTCGGGAGACCCAGTACTTC.

For this clone: In the same sample, other DNA sequences code for this CDR3. The chain is built from TRBV6-8 and TRBJ1-1; 7 nucleotides line up with TRBD1. There are 13 residues in the CDR3. Germline lookup yields CDR1 MNHGY and CDR2 SAAAGT. The V and J ends lost 6 bases and 4 bases, in that order; junction bases with no gene match: 5. The CDR3, as DNA: TGTGCCAGCAGGTACAGGGGCGGCACTGAAGCTTTCTTT. Its translation: CASRYRGGTEAFF.

The J gene is TRBJ2-3, the V gene TRBV19; 7 bases are a match to TRBD2. Trimming took 5 bases from V and 1 from J; bases not matched to a gene: 9. Germline CDR1 reads LNHDA; CDR2 reads SQIVND (reference sequence). The CDR3 consists of 16 residues. CDR3 DNA sequence: TGTGCCAGTAGTCTTAAGTTCAGCGGGGGCACAGATACGCAGTATTTT. Its protein is CASSLKFSGGTDTQYF. Combining the CDR3 with reference TRBV19 and TRBJ2-3 gives the whole variable domain DGGITQSPKYLFRKEGQNVTLSCEQNLNHDAMYWYRQDPGQGLRLIYYSQIVNDFQKGDIAEGYSVSREKKESFPLTVTSAQKNPTAFYLCASSLKFSGGTDTQYFGPGTRLTVL.

V and J are TRBV29-1 and TRBJ1-2, with D uncertain. Trimming left V 7 bases short and J 4 bases short, with 13 bases between. This CDR3 is 12 amino acids long. In germline, CDR1 is SQVTM, CDR2 ANQGSEA. CDR3 sequence reads: CSATDGVYGYTF. CDR3 sequence (DNA): TGCAGCGCTACGGACGGGGTCTATGGCTACACCTTC.

This rearrangement joins TRBV11-3 to TRBJ2-7, with 12 bases lining up with TRBD2. The J segment lost 3 bases and the V segment lost 4 bases, leaving 10 bases of the junction unmatched. Germline values: CDR1 SGHNT, CDR2 YENEEA. The CDR3 is made up of 17 amino acids. DNA of the CDR3: TGTGCCAGCAGCTCGGGACTAGCGGGCTCCCCGAGCTACGAGCAGTACTTC. Residues: CASSSGLAGSPSYEQYF.

This chain uses TRBV30 with TRBJ2-1; 9 positions agree with TRBD2. The V gene's germline CDR1 is GTSNPN and CDR2 SVGIG (reference sequence). J was trimmed by 9 bases and V by 2 bases; bases with no gene match: 8. The CDR3 consists of 14 residues. The CDR3 DNA reads TGTGCCTGGAGTCTGCGGGGGGGCTATGGTGAGCAGTTCTTC. Translating it yields CAWSLRGGYGEQFF.

The chain is built from TRBV6-8 and TRBJ2-7; 8 positions agree with TRBD2. Germline V gene lookup returns CDR1 MNHGY and CDR2 SAAAGT. V shed 5 bases, J shed 1 base, and the junction held 7 bases outside the gene matches. This CDR3 has 15 amino acids. CDR3 nucleotide sequence: TGTGCCAGCAGTGATGTAGCGGGGCCTTCCTACGAGCAGTACTTC. The encoded protein is CASSDVAGPSYEQYF.

The CDR3 sequence is CASRFLTGLGETQYF. CDR3 bases: TGTGCCAGCAGATTCCTCACAGGGCTGGGAGAGACCCAGTACTTC. The rearrangement uses TRBV6-8 and TRBJ2-5; tentative D call: TRBD1 (6 bases). CDR3 length: 15 amino acids. The V end lost 6 bases, the J end lost 4 bases, and 18 bases lay between the germline ends. Germline V gives CDR1 MNHGY, CDR2 SAAAGT.

In nucleotides, the CDR3 is TGCGCCAGCAGCTCGAGGACAGGGGGGTCCGATACGCAGTATTTT. Encoded protein: CASSSRTGGSDTQYF. The chain joins TRBV5-1 to TRBJ2-3; 10 bases agree with TRBD1. The CDR3 is 15 residues long. Germline-derived CDR1 and CDR2 are SGHRS and YFSETQ. J lost 6 bases, V lost 3 bases, and 7 bases had no gene match.

In the case of this clone: Compared with germline, one end of the junction differs, possibly owing to a read error. V usage is TRBV6-8 and J usage is TRBJ2-7; D may be TRBD2 (6 bases). This CDR3 is 13 amino acids long. Germline V gene data show CDR1 as MNHGY and CDR2 as SAAAGT. The CDR3 here is CAISRDFNYEQYF. Here the CDR3 DNA reads TGTGCCATCAGTAGGGACTTCAACTACGAGCAGTACTTC.

The chain has TRBV11-3 and TRBJ2-1, with D uncertain. Trimming shortened V by 4 bases and J by 8 bases, and 15 bases separated the two germline ends. This CDR3 has 14 residues. The germline CDR1 and CDR2 sequences are SGHNT and YENEEA. The CDR3 sequence: CASSSRSPGDEQFF. The CDR3 coding sequence is TGTGCCAGCAGCTCGCGGAGTCCCGGCGATGAGCAGTTCTTC.

The chain has TRBV11-3 and TRBJ1-5; tentative D call: TRBD1 (6 bases). This CDR3 is built from 15 residues. Trimming cost V 2 bases and J 5 bases, with 13 bases left between them. The germline V gene encodes CDR1 SGHNT and CDR2 YENEEA. CDR3 loop: CASSLTSGADQPQHF. CDR3 DNA: TGTGCCAGCAGCTTAACTTCAGGGGCGGATCAGCCCCAGCATTTT.

V and J are TRBV11-3 and TRBJ1-1; D is ambiguous. This CDR3 comprises 14 residues. Per the germline V gene, CDR1 is SGHNT and CDR2 is YENEEA. The V gene lost 2 bases and the J gene lost 7 bases, with 14 bases spanning the gap. Here the CDR3 DNA reads TGTGCCAGCAGCTTACAGGACGGTCGGCTTGAAGCTTTCTTT. Protein: CASSLQDGRLEAFF.

The V gene is TRBV19, the J gene TRBJ1-2, with 7 nucleotides matching TRBD1. CDR3 size: 15 residues. V shed 10 bases, J shed 5 bases, and the junction held 16 bases outside the gene matches. The germline V gene encodes CDR1 LNHDA and CDR2 SQIVND (reference sequence). CDR3 DNA sequence: TGTGCCACGGGGACAGCGGCGCGATTATCATATGGCTACACCTTC. Amino acids: CATGTAARLSYGYTF. Full variable domain (missing parts from reference TRBV19 and TRBJ1-2): DGGITQSPKYLFRKEGQNVTLSCEQNLNHDAMYWYRQDPGQGLRLIYYSQIVNDFQKGDIAEGYSVSREKKESFPLTVTSAQKNPTAFYLCATGTAARLSYGYTFGSGTRLTVV.

The chain links TRBV11-3 to TRBJ2-1; the D gene is possibly TRBD1 (5 bases). The V end lost 5 bases, the J end lost 4 bases, and 15 bases lay between the germline ends. The V gene's germline CDR1 is SGHNT and CDR2 YENEEA. The CDR3 is 15 residues long. CDR3 bases: TGTGCCAGCAGCCCCTCAACAGGAGCGTACAATGAGCAGTTCTTC. Translation: CASSPSTGAYNEQFF. Combining the CDR3 with reference TRBV11-3 and TRBJ2-1 gives the whole variable domain EAGVVQSPRYKIIEKKQPVAFWCNPISGHNTLYWYLQNLGQGPELLIRYENEEAVDDSQLPKDRFSAERLKGVDSTLKIQPAELGDSAVYLCASSPSTGAYNEQFFGPGTRLTVL.